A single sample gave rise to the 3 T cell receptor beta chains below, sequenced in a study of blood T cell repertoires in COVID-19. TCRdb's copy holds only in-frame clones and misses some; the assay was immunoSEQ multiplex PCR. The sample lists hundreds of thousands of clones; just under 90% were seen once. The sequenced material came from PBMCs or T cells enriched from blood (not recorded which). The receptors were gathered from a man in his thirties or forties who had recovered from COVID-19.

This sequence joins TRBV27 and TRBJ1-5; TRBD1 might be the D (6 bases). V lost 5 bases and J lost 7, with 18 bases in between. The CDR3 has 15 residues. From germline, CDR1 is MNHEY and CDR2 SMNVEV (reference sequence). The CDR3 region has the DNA TGTGCCAGCAGTCGACAGGCATCGGTGGAACAGCCCCAGCATTTT. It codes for CASSRQASVEQPQHF.

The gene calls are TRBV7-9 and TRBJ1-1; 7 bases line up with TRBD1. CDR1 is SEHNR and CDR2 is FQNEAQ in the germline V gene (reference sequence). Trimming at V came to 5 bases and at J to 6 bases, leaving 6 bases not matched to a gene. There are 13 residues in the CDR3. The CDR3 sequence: CASSDRDSPEAFF. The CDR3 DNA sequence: TGTGCCAGCAGCGACCGGGACAGCCCTGAAGCTTTCTTT.

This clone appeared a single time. Here the CDR3 DNA reads TGCGCCAGCAAAAAGTGGGTGCGGGACAGGGTCAATTCACCCCTCCACTTT. As protein: CASKKWVRDRVNSPLHF. The chain uses TRBV4-1 and TRBJ1-6, with 9 bases fitting TRBD1. The germline V gene encodes CDR1 MGHRA and CDR2 YSYEKL. V shed 7 bases, J shed 7 bases, and the junction held 14 bases outside the gene matches. This CDR3 has 17 residues.